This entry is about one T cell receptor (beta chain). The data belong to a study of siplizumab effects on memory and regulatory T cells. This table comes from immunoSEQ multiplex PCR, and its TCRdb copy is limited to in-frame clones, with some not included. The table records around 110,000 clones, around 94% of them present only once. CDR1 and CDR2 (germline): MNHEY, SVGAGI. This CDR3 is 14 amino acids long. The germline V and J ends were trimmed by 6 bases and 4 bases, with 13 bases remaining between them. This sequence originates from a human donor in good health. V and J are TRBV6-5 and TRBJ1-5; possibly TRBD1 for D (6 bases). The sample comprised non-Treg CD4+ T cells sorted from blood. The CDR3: CASSYGQRNQPQHF. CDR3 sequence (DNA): TGTGCCAGCAGCTACGGACAGCGAAATCAGCCCCAGCATTTT.